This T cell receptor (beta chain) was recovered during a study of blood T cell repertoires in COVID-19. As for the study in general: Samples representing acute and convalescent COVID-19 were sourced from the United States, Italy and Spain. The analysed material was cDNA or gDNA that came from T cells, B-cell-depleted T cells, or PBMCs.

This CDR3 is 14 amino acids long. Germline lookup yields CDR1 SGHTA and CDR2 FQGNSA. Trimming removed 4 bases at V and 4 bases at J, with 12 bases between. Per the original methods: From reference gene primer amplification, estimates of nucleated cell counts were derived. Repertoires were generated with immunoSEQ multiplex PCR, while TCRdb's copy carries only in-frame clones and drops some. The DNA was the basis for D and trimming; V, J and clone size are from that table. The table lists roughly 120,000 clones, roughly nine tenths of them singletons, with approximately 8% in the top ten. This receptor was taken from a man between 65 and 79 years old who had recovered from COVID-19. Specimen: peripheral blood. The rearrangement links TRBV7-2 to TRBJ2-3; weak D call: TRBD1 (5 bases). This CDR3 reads CASSSGIGPDTQYF. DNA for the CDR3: TGTGCCAGCAGCTCAGGGATCGGGCCAGATACGCAGTATTTT. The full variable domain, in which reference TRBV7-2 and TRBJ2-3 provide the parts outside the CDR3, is GAGVSQSPSNKVTEKGKDVELRCDPISGHTALYWYRQSLGQGLEFLIYFQGNSAPDKSGLPSDRFSAERTGGSVSTLTIQRTQQEDSAVYLCASSSGIGPDTQYFGPGTRLTVL.